This passage covers 21 T cell receptor beta chains from one sample sequenced in a study of T-cell reconstitution after alpha-beta-depleted transplantation in children. During its preparation, the TCRbeta library received unique molecular identifiers. TCRdb reanalysed the PCR reads using MiXCR and keeps one entry per CDR3 protein. This table has fewer than 1 million distinct CDR3 sequences, approximately 15% appearing once. The specimen comprised PBMCs, mostly from graft donor cells, sampled 360 days after TCRalphabeta/CD19-depleted stem cell transplant. These receptors all stem from a male patient younger than 18 who had a stem cell transplant for acute lymphoblastic leukemia, so the T cells may come from the graft donor.

This clonotype appeared a few times. The V gene is TRBV7-3, the J gene TRBJ1-2; no firm D call. Trimming left V 0 bases short and J 2 bases short, with 4 bases between. Germline V gene sequence: CDR1 SGHTA, CDR2 FQGTGA. This CDR3 region has 13 residues. As DNA, the CDR3 is TGTGCCAGCAGCTTAACTCAGAACTATGGCTACACCTTC. This translates into CASSLTQNYGYTF. The whole variable domain, filled in from reference TRBV7-3 and TRBJ1-2, reads GAGVSQTPSNKVTEKGKYVELRCDPISGHTALYWYRQSLGQGPEFLIYFQGTGAADDSGLPNDRFFAVRPEGSVSTLKIQRTERGDSAVYLCASSLTQNYGYTFGSGTRLTVV.

There are a few counts of this clonotype. The rearrangement links TRBV7-6 to TRBJ2-1; 9 nucleotides agree with TRBD1. Germline-derived CDR1 and CDR2 are SGHVS and FNYEAQ. The CDR3 extends over 17 amino acids. The junction had 6 bases not matched to a gene; V was cut back by 0 bases and J by 3 bases. The CDR3 region has the DNA TGTGCCAGCAGCTTAGCCCTCCGGGACAGGGTCTACAATGAGCAGTTCTTC. This sequence encodes CASSLALRDRVYNEQFF.

This chain joins TRBV6-5 and TRBJ2-3, with 8 bases identical to TRBD2. V lost 0 bases, J lost 6 bases, and 5 bases stayed unmatched. Germline V gene data show CDR1 as MNHEY and CDR2 as SVGAGI. CDR3 length: 15 residues. CDR3 loop: CASSYSLAVGDTQYF. CDR3 sequence (DNA): TGTGCCAGCAGTTACTCACTAGCGGTTGGGGATACGCAGTATTTT.

The V gene is TRBV10-1, the J gene TRBJ2-7; D remains ambiguous. Trimming took off 2 bases at V and 6 bases at J, with 14 bases between the two ends. This CDR3 is 14 amino acids long. The V gene's germline CDR1 is WNHNN and CDR2 SYGVQD (reference sequence). This CDR3 is CASSESMAWGEQYF. The CDR3 DNA is TGCGCCAGCAGTGAGAGCATGGCTTGGGGCGAGCAGTACTTC.

J is TRBJ1-5 and V is TRBV20-1; TRBD1 matches at 10 bases. The CDR3 sequence is 14 residues long. Germline V lookup: CDR1 DFQATT, CDR2 SNEGSKA (reference sequence). The V gene end was trimmed by 2 bases and the J gene end by 4 bases; junction bases not matched to a gene: 2. The CDR3: CSARKGQGNQPQHF. The CDR3 DNA reads TGCAGTGCTAGAAAGGGACAGGGGAATCAGCCCCAGCATTTT.

The chain joins TRBV30 to TRBJ2-7; 7 bases match TRBD2. With 5 bases clipped from V and 8 bases from J, the junction kept 9 bases outside the gene matches. CDR3 length equals 12 residues. Germline CDR1 GTSNPN, CDR2 SVGIG (reference sequence). CDR3 residues: CAWGGTTLKQYF. The CDR3 DNA reads TGTGCCTGGGGGGGGACTACTCTCAAGCAGTACTTC.

The genes are TRBV27 and TRBJ2-7; tentatively, D is TRBD2 (6 bases). The V gene lost 3 bases and the J gene lost 3 bases, with 18 bases spanning the gap. This CDR3 spans 16 amino acids. Germline loops: CDR1 MNHEY, CDR2 SMNVEV (reference sequence). CDR3 region: CASSFRGTGSGYEQYF. The DNA of the CDR3 is TGTGCCAGCAGTTTTCGCGGGACCGGTTCCGGCTACGAGCAGTACTTC.

The chain is built from TRBV6-1 and TRBJ1-2, with D hard to call. The CDR3 extends over 12 amino acids. Germline assignment: CDR1 MNHNS and CDR2 SASEGT. The V and J ends lost 3 bases and 6 bases respectively, with 8 bases between them. DNA for the CDR3: TGTGCCAGCAGTGATTGGGGAAATGGCTACACCTTC. Residues: CASSDWGNGYTF.

In this sample, this clonotype turned up a few times. J is TRBJ2-7 and V is TRBV7-6; 7 nucleotides line up with TRBD1. V trimming: 5 bases; J trimming: 3 bases; junction bases outside the gene matches: 7. CDR1 SGHVS and CDR2 FNYEAQ come from the germline V gene. This CDR3 contains 14 residues. CDR3 in amino acids: CASSALQGHYEQYF. The CDR3 DNA sequence: TGTGCCAGCAGCGCCCTACAGGGGCACTACGAGCAGTACTTC.

This clonotype has a handful of counts. The CDR3 sequence: CASSPRLLAKNIQYF. In DNA, the CDR3 is TGTGCCAGCAGCCCCCGACTACTAGCCAAAAACATTCAGTACTTC. The J gene is TRBJ2-4, the V gene TRBV7-8, with a weak D call TRBD2 (5 bases). The V end lost 5 bases, the J end lost 0 bases, and 11 bases lay between the germline ends. Germline loops: CDR1 SGHVS, CDR2 FQNEAQ. This CDR3 is 15 amino acids long.

This clonotype was found many times. J is TRBJ2-1 and V is TRBV20-1; 9 nucleotides agree with TRBD2. Germline loops: CDR1 DFQATT, CDR2 SNEGSKA (reference sequence). After removal of 6 bases from V and 0 bases from J, the junction contained 9 bases not matched to a gene. There are 16 residues in the CDR3. CDR3 region: CSATPTSGYSYNEQFF. The CDR3 DNA is TGCAGTGCAACTCCTACTAGCGGGTACTCCTACAATGAGCAGTTCTTC.

As concerns this clonotype: Relative to the germline gene, one junction end is altered; a read error may explain this. The V call is TRBV29-1, the J call TRBJ1-2; 9 nucleotides match TRBD1. Germline-derived CDR1 and CDR2 are SQVTM and ANQGSEA. The CDR3 has 13 amino acids. The CDR3 region has the DNA TGCAGCGTCCTTGGACAGGGGATCGATGGCTACACCTTT. Protein sequence: CSVLGQGIDGYTF.

The chain joins TRBV28 to TRBJ2-7, with 10 nucleotides matching TRBD1. The ends lost 5 bases at V and 3 bases at J; junction bases unmatched: 7. CDR3 length: 15 residues. CDR1 is MDHEN and CDR2 is SYDVKM in the germline V gene. The CDR3 spells CASSPPGTGDYEQYF. For the CDR3, the DNA is TGTGCCAGCAGTCCACCCGGGACAGGGGACTACGAGCAGTACTTC.

This clonotype has more than one count but fewer than ten. The chain uses TRBV18 and TRBJ2-4; D remains ambiguous. Germline assignment: CDR1 KGHSH and CDR2 LQKENI. The CDR3 has 15 amino acids. Trimming took 0 bases from V and 2 from J, leaving 8 bases between them. This CDR3 reads CASSPPSRSKNIQYF. The CDR3 DNA is TGTGCCAGCTCACCACCGTCCAGATCCAAAAACATTCAGTACTTC.

The chain is built from TRBV20-1 and TRBJ2-5; D might be TRBD1 or TRBD2, each matching 5 bases. V shed 2 bases and J shed 0 bases, with 7 bases lying between them. CDR3 length: 13 residues. CDR1 DFQATT and CDR2 SNEGSKA come from the germline V gene (reference sequence). CDR3 protein: CSARPGHQETQYF. CDR3 nucleotides: TGCAGTGCTAGACCGGGACACCAAGAGACCCAGTACTTC.

The chain uses TRBV6-2 or TRBV6-3 and TRBJ2-3, with D perhaps matching TRBD2 (5 bases). This CDR3 comprises 14 residues. Per germline, CDR1 MNHEY and CDR2 SVGEGT. Trimming shortened V by 2 bases and J by 4 bases, and 10 bases separated the two germline ends. CDR3 protein: CASSYRVGADTQYF. The CDR3 region has the DNA TGTGCCAGCAGTTACCGGGTCGGGGCAGATACGCAGTATTTT.

This chain joins TRBV7-3 and TRBJ2-1; D not resolved. V lost 5 bases to trimming and J lost 9 bases, with 17 bases between them. The germline V gene has CDR1 SGHTA and CDR2 FQGTGA. There are 14 residues in the CDR3. CDR3 sequence reads: CASSPTSRTSEQFF. The CDR3 coding sequence is TGTGCCAGCAGCCCCACTTCAAGGACGAGTGAGCAGTTCTTC. Full variable domain (missing parts from reference TRBV7-3 and TRBJ2-1): GAGVSQTPSNKVTEKGKYVELRCDPISGHTALYWYRQSLGQGPEFLIYFQGTGAADDSGLPNDRFFAVRPEGSVSTLKIQRTERGDSAVYLCASSPTSRTSEQFFGPGTRLTVL.

The chain employs TRBV3-1 and TRBJ1-5; tentatively, D is TRBD1 (5 bases). Trimming pared 5 bases from V and 6 bases from J, leaving 23 bases between. The CDR3 extends over 17 amino acids. Germline V gene sequence: CDR1 LGHDT, CDR2 YNNKEL (reference sequence). This CDR3 is CASSTHGPTVKPQPQHF. In DNA form, the CDR3 reads TGTGCCAGCAGCACCCACGGGCCGACAGTGAAACCTCAGCCCCAGCATTTT.

This clonotype has at least ten counts. V usage is TRBV10-2 and J usage is TRBJ1-5, with D uncertain. V was pared by 10 bases and J by 2 bases, with 15 bases between. Germline loops: CDR1 WSHSY, CDR2 SAAADI. The length of the CDR3 is 14 residues. The CDR3 loop is CATKKGDGNQPQHF. CDR3 nucleotides: TGCGCCACCAAGAAGGGAGACGGCAATCAGCCCCAGCATTTT.

The V call is TRBV7-2, the J call TRBJ2-7, with D tentatively TRBD2 (5 bases). Germline V gene sequence: CDR1 SGHTA, CDR2 FQGNSA. The germline V and J ends were trimmed by 1 base and 6 bases, with 13 bases remaining between them. The CDR3 length is 14 residues. The CDR3 DNA follows: TGTGCCAGCAGCTTAGTGGTGGGAGTAGGCGAGCAGTACTTC. It is translated as CASSLVVGVGEQYF.

V and J are TRBV10-1 and TRBJ2-1, with 7 bases matching TRBD2. The junction had 9 bases not matched to a gene; V was cut back by 0 bases and J by 7 bases. Germline V gene data show CDR1 as WNHNN and CDR2 as SYGVQD (reference sequence). This CDR3 is built from 16 residues. Here the CDR3 reads CASSESASGLINEQFF. CDR3 in DNA: TGCGCCAGCAGTGAGTCGGCTAGCGGCCTCATTAATGAGCAGTTCTTC.